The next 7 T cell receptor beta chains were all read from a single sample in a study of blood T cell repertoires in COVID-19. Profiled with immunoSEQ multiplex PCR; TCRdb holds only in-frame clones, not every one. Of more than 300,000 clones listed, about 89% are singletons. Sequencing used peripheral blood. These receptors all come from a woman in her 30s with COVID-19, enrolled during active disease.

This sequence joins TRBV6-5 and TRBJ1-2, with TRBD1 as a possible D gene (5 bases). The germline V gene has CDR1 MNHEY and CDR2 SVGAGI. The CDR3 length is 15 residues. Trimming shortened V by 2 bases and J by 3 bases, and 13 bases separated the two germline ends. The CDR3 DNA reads TGTGCCAGCAGTTACGCCCCTGACAGTGACTATGGCTACACCTTC. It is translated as CASSYAPDSDYGYTF.

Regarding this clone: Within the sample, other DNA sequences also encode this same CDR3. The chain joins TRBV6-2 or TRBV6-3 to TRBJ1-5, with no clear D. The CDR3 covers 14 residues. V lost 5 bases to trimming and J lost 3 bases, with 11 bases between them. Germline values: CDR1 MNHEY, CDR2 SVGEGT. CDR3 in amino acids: CASSLRQNNQPQHF. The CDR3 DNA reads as TGTGCCAGCAGTCTTAGACAAAACAATCAGCCCCAGCATTTT.

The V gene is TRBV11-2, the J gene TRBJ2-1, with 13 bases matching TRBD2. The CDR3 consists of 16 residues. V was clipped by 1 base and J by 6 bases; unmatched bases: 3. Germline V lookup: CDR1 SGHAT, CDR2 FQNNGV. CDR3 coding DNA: TGTGCCAGCAGCTTAGGACTAGCGGGAGGTATCAATGAGCAGTTCTTC. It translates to CASSLGLAGGINEQFF.

In DNA form, the CDR3 reads TGCGCCAGCAGCCAAGGACGACAGCGGAACACTGAAGCTTTCTTT. Its translation: CASSQGRQRNTEAFF. The V and J genes are TRBV4-3 and TRBJ1-1; D is perhaps TRBD1 (5 bases). The V gene's germline CDR1 is LGHNA and CDR2 YSLEER. The CDR3 consists of 15 residues. V was clipped by 1 base and J by 1 base, with 10 bases between them.

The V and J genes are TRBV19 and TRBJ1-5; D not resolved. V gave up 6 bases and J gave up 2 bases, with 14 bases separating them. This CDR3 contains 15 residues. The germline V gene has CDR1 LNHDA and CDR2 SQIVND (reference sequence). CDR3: CASSDTIKGNQPQHF. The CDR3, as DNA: TGTGCCAGTAGCGACACCATCAAGGGCAATCAGCCCCAGCATTTT.

In DNA form, the CDR3 reads TGTGCCAGCAGTGAAGGGGGGGAAGCCAAAAACATTCAGTACTTC. Amino acids: CASSEGGEAKNIQYF. The gene calls are TRBV25-1 and TRBJ2-4, with TRBD2 identical over 7 bases. There are 15 residues in the CDR3. Germline CDR1 is MGHDK and CDR2 is SYGVNS. The J segment lost 0 bases and the V segment lost 2 bases, leaving 1 base of the junction unmatched.

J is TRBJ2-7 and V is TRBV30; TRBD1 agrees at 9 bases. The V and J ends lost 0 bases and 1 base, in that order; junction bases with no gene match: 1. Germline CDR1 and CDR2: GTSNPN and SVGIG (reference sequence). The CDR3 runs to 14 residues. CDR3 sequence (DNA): TGTGCCTGGAGTGTGGGGACAGGGTCCTACGAGCAGTACTTC. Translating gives CAWSVGTGSYEQYF.